Below are 9 T cell receptor beta chains sequenced from a single sample in a study of T cells after somatic rescue of genetic block. Assay used: immunoSEQ multiplex PCR; TCRdb lists only in-frame clones, some missing. The sample lists more than 65,000 clones, approximately 91% seen once, with less than 3.5% in the top ten. Sample: peripheral blood mononuclear cells (PBMCs). The receptors derive from a man aged 25 to 40.

This clone was recorded once. This sequence joins TRBV7-6 and TRBJ2-7, with D hard to call. CDR1 is SGHVS and CDR2 is FNYEAQ in the germline V gene. This CDR3 is 14 amino acids long. Trimming removed 0 bases from V and 2 bases from J, with 8 bases in between. CDR3 DNA sequence: TGTGCCAGCAGCTTAGCGAGTCGCACCTACGAGCAGTACTTC. Its protein product is CASSLASRTYEQYF.

This clone turned up a few times. The V and J genes are TRBV5-5 and TRBJ2-4, with D perhaps matching TRBD1 (6 bases). With 2 bases removed from V and 6 bases from J, the gap between germline ends came to 18 bases. Germline V gene lookup returns CDR1 SGHKS and CDR2 YYEKEE (reference sequence). This CDR3 contains 16 residues. The DNA of the CDR3 is TGTGCCAGCAGCTTTTCACAGGGATTACCCTTAAACATTCAGTACTTC. It translates to CASSFSQGLPLNIQYF.

This clone is a singleton in its sample. The chain couples TRBV10-1 to TRBJ2-7; 10 bases fit TRBD1. The CDR3 runs to 17 residues. With V trimmed by 0 bases and J by 9 bases, 14 bases remained unmatched. From germline, CDR1 is WNHNN and CDR2 SYGVQD (reference sequence). CDR3 DNA: TGCGCCAGCAGTGAGTCTCAAGGGACAGGGGCGTTCTTGGGGCAGTACTTC. Its protein is CASSESQGTGAFLGQYF.

The chain has TRBV6-6 and TRBJ2-2; D not certain. CDR1 is MNHNY, CDR2 SVGAGI, per germline (reference sequence). The CDR3 is 14 residues long. Trimming removed 2 bases at V and 1 base at J, with 5 bases between. This CDR3 is CASSYGKNTGELFF. The CDR3 region has the DNA TGTGCCAGCAGTTACGGCAAGAACACCGGGGAGCTGTTTTTT.

This clone occurred a few times. The rearrangement uses TRBV6-1 and TRBJ2-1, with 11 bases identical to TRBD2. The CDR3 totals 16 residues. Trimming took 3 bases from V and 8 from J; bases not matched to a gene: 9. The V gene's germline CDR1 is MNHNS and CDR2 SASEGT. For the CDR3, the DNA is TGTGCCAGCAGTGATCTCGGTAGCGGGAGGGCCGATGAGCAGTTCTTC. Its translation: CASSDLGSGRADEQFF.

This clone turned up a few times. The V gene is TRBV15, the J gene TRBJ1-5; D not certain. V gave up 2 bases and J gave up 6 bases, with 5 bases separating them. Per the germline V gene, CDR1 is LNHNV and CDR2 is YYDKDF (reference sequence). The CDR3 has 12 amino acids. The CDR3 here is CATSRSAQPQHF. The CDR3 region has the DNA TGTGCCACCAGCAGAAGCGCTCAGCCCCAGCATTTT.

The genes are TRBV19 and TRBJ2-3, with D possibly matching TRBD1 (5 bases). The germline V and J ends were trimmed by 3 bases and 6 bases, with 10 bases remaining between them. The CDR3 has 13 amino acids. CDR1 LNHDA and CDR2 SQIVND come from the germline V gene (reference sequence). The CDR3 nucleotides are TGTGCCAGTAGTATCCTATACAGGGATACGCAGTATTTT. Residues: CASSILYRDTQYF.

CDR3 DNA sequence: TGTGCCAGCAGTGAAGCGCTTCCTGGGGGCCTTAACTATGGCTACACCTTC. Its protein is CASSEALPGGLNYGYTF. The chain carries TRBV2 and TRBJ1-2, with TRBD1 as a possible D gene (6 bases). V lost 0 bases, J lost 1 base, and 15 bases lay in between. Germline CDR1 reads SNHLY; CDR2 reads FYNNEI. This CDR3 spans 17 amino acids.

V and J are TRBV5-6 and TRBJ2-2; D call uncertain. Germline-derived CDR1 and CDR2 are SGHDT and YYEEEE. Trimming stripped 4 bases from V and 5 bases from J, with 12 bases between. The CDR3 has 14 amino acids. Here the CDR3 reads CASSVGRLTGELFF. The CDR3 region has the DNA TGTGCCAGCAGCGTCGGACGGCTTACCGGGGAGCTGTTTTTT.